Below, 28 T cell receptor beta chains from the same sample are listed, as sequenced in a study of response to subunit inactivated influenza vaccine. MiXCR, applied by TCRdb to the RT-PCR reads, yields one record per CDR3 protein. The sample has about 190,000 distinct CDR3 sequences; 13% to 15% are singletons. Sequencing used CD8+ T cells sorted from PBMCs, obtained roughly 5 days after vaccination. The receptor set was obtained from a middle-aged man who received an inactivated influenza vaccine.

In this sample, this clonotype turned up a few times. The CDR3: CASSVGEGVNEQYF. The DNA for the CDR3 is TGTGCCAGCAGTGTTGGGGAAGGGGTAAACGAGCAGTACTTC. V gene TRBV2 combines with J gene TRBJ2-7; perhaps TRBD1 as D (5 bases). Germline V CDR1 and CDR2: SNHLY, FYNNEI. The CDR3 runs 14 residues. Trimming pared 4 bases from V and 5 bases from J, leaving 15 bases between.

In its sample, this clonotype was seen a few times. V gene TRBV4-3 combines with J gene TRBJ2-3; 13 bases are shared with TRBD2. Trimming at V came to 5 bases and at J to 4 bases, leaving 12 bases not matched to a gene. Germline V lookup: CDR1 LGHNA, CDR2 YSLEER. This CDR3 region has 18 residues. Here the CDR3 reads CASSSPWTSGSGADTQYF. Here the CDR3 DNA reads TGCGCCAGCAGCTCCCCCTGGACTAGCGGGAGTGGAGCAGATACGCAGTATTTT.

This clonotype was counted between two and nine times. The V gene is TRBV6-2 or TRBV6-3, the J gene TRBJ1-1, with D possibly TRBD1 on 6 matching bases. Looked up from germline, CDR1 is MNHEY and CDR2 is SVGEGT. The V gene lost 4 bases and the J gene lost 6 bases, with 12 bases spanning the gap. This CDR3 spans 13 amino acids. CDR3 nucleotides: TGTGCCAGCAGTTGGCGGGGGCGGGCTGAAGCTTTCTTT. Amino acids: CASSWRGRAEAFF.

This clonotype was observed a handful of times. This rearrangement joins TRBV12-3 or TRBV12-4 to TRBJ1-4; D is undetermined. With 3 bases removed from V and 6 bases from J, the gap between germline ends came to 5 bases. The CDR3 runs 12 residues. The DNA for the CDR3 is TGTGCCAGCAGTTTGGGAGATGAAAAACTGTTTTTT. Encoded protein: CASSLGDEKLFF.

This clonotype was found a few times. The chain is built from TRBV6-1 and TRBJ1-2; D is possibly TRBD1 (6 bases). The CDR3 has 17 amino acids. V dropped 2 bases and J dropped 5 bases, with 21 bases sitting between them. Looked up from germline, CDR1 is MNHNS and CDR2 is SASEGT. CDR3 region: CASSEYVGPGARYGYTF. DNA of the CDR3: TGTGCCAGCAGTGAATACGTCGGACCAGGGGCAAGATATGGCTACACCTTC.

This sequence joins TRBV13 and TRBJ2-7, with 8 positions matching TRBD2. With 5 bases clipped from V and 2 bases from J, the junction kept 8 bases outside the gene matches. Germline values: CDR1 PRHDT, CDR2 FYEKMQ (reference sequence). This CDR3 has 15 residues. CDR3 sequence reads: CASSNRGGSTYEQYF. The DNA of the CDR3 is TGTGCCAGCAGCAACCGCGGGGGGTCCACCTACGAGCAGTACTTC.

This clonotype appeared a few times. V usage is TRBV4-3 and J usage is TRBJ2-2, with 10 bases that match TRBD1. From germline, CDR1 is LGHNA and CDR2 YSLEER. The V segment lost 0 bases and the J segment 7 bases; nucleotides outside the gene matches: 5. CDR3 length: 16 residues. Here the CDR3 DNA reads TGCGCCAGCAGCCAAGAGGGGACAGGGGAGGTCGGGGAGCTGTTTTTT. Its protein is CASSQEGTGEVGELFF.

This clonotype qualifies as medium-sized. The J gene is TRBJ1-3, the V gene TRBV7-2, with D possibly being TRBD1 (5 bases). Germline CDR1 is SGHTA and CDR2 is FQGNSA. The CDR3 runs to 16 residues. Trimming took off 6 bases at V and 0 bases at J, with 15 bases between the two ends. CDR3 DNA: TGTGCCAGCAGATCCGGGACTGACGTCTCTGGAAACACCATATATTTT. Protein: CASRSGTDVSGNTIYF.

This clonotype was counted only a few times. The gene calls are TRBV20-1 and TRBJ2-1; the D is unclear. V lost 2 bases, J lost 0 bases, and 17 bases lay in between. This CDR3 region has 17 residues. Germline-derived CDR1 and CDR2 are DFQATT and SNEGSKA (reference sequence). The CDR3 spells CSARSPNPLTSYNEQFF. The CDR3 DNA sequence: TGCAGTGCTAGAAGTCCAAACCCACTTACCTCCTACAATGAGCAGTTCTTC.

This clonotype has just a few counts. The chain is built from TRBV2 and TRBJ2-7; D remains unclear. The CDR3 loop spans 14 amino acids. Germline CDR1 reads SNHLY; CDR2 reads FYNNEI. Between the trimmed V and J ends, which lost 5 bases and 5 bases, there was a span of 16 bases. Written as DNA, the CDR3 is TGTGCCAGCAGTACAGCGTTACTAATTGACGAGCAGTACTTC. Encoded protein: CASSTALLIDEQYF.

The CDR3 sequence is CASRPGGRGDSDTQYF. In DNA form, the CDR3 reads TGTGCCAGCAGACCCGGCGGCAGGGGGGACTCAGATACGCAGTATTTT. V gene TRBV12-3 or TRBV12-4 combines with J gene TRBJ2-3; TRBD1 might be the D (7 bases). The CDR3 has 16 amino acids. Trimming removed 6 bases from V and 4 bases from J, with 20 bases in between.

This clonotype was picked up many times. The CDR3 protein is CASSLVTGLGNEQFF. In DNA form, the CDR3 reads TGCGCCAGCAGCTTGGTGACCGGGCTTGGGAATGAGCAGTTCTTC. The rearrangement uses TRBV5-1 and TRBJ2-1; no definite D call. CDR3 length: 15 amino acids. CDR1 and CDR2 (germline): SGHRS, YFSETQ. Trimming took off 0 bases at V and 7 bases at J, with 14 bases between the two ends.

The chain uses TRBV4-3 and TRBJ2-5; TRBD1 aligns across 8 bases. After removal of 0 bases from V and 3 bases from J, the junction contained 15 bases not matched to a gene. Looked up from germline, CDR1 is LGHNA and CDR2 is YSLEER. The CDR3 runs 19 residues. For the CDR3, the DNA is TGCGCCAGCAGCCAAGATTTTTTCCCAGTCAGGGGGCCTGAAGAGACCCAGTACTTC. Protein: CASSQDFFPVRGPEETQYF.

In its sample, this clonotype was seen once. The CDR3 spells CASSPRAQLAGGLYEQFF. DNA of the CDR3: TGTGCCAGCAGCCCTAGAGCCCAACTAGCGGGGGGGCTCTATGAGCAGTTCTTC. The chain carries TRBV4-2 and TRBJ2-1, with 13 bases lining up with TRBD2. The CDR3 consists of 18 residues. Germline-derived CDR1 and CDR2 are LGHNA and YNFKEQ. V dropped 4 bases and J dropped 8; count of bases not matched to a gene: 14.

This clonotype was recorded a few times. The chain joins TRBV5-1 to TRBJ1-1, with TRBD1 identical over 8 bases. In germline, CDR1 is SGHRS, CDR2 YFSETQ. This CDR3 comprises 16 residues. With V trimmed by 1 base and J by 4 bases, 9 bases remained unmatched. The CDR3 reads CASSLSDLTGGTEAFF. The CDR3 DNA follows: TGCGCCAGCAGCTTGTCCGACCTTACAGGGGGCACTGAAGCTTTCTTT.

This clonotype was detected many times. The chain uses TRBV9 and TRBJ2-1; 12 nucleotides match TRBD2. The germline gives CDR1 SGDLS, CDR2 YYNGEE. This CDR3 has 16 amino acids. The V gene end was trimmed by 3 bases and the J gene end by 1 base; junction bases not matched to a gene: 2. CDR3 loop: CASSASGRDSYNEQFF. Written as DNA, the CDR3 is TGTGCCAGCAGCGCTAGCGGGAGGGATTCCTACAATGAGCAGTTCTTC.

V is TRBV2 and J is TRBJ2-1; no clear D. Germline V gene data show CDR1 as SNHLY and CDR2 as FYNNEI. The CDR3 covers 16 residues. The V end lost 0 bases, the J end lost 2 bases, and 11 bases lay between the germline ends. This CDR3 is CASSEANLPTYNEQFF. Written as DNA, the CDR3 is TGTGCCAGCAGTGAAGCGAACCTACCGACCTACAATGAGCAGTTCTTC.

A few counts support this clonotype. The chain combines TRBV6-1 with TRBJ1-5; a possible D gene is TRBD1 (5 bases). V was clipped by 10 bases and J by 7 bases, with 20 bases between them. CDR3 size: 14 residues. Germline V gene lookup returns CDR1 MNHNS and CDR2 SASEGT. The CDR3 DNA reads as TGTGCCACTGCGCCGGGGGGAGGGTGGCAGCCCCAGCATTTT. It encodes CATAPGGGWQPQHF.

This clonotype was seen only a few times. The chain combines TRBV19 with TRBJ2-7; no clear D gene. This CDR3 contains 16 residues. V was clipped by 4 bases and J by 4 bases, with 20 bases between them. The germline V gene encodes CDR1 LNHDA and CDR2 SQIVND (reference sequence). CDR3 in DNA: TGTGCCAGTAGTAGGGATTTAGGAGACTTCGGGTACGAGCAGTACTTC. Its protein is CASSRDLGDFGYEQYF.

This clonotype is medium-sized. The V and J genes are TRBV12-3 or TRBV12-4 and TRBJ2-1, with TRBD1 matching over 7 bases. CDR3 length: 15 amino acids. The trim removed 6 bases at V and 2 bases at J, leaving 7 bases unmatched. CDR3 DNA sequence: TGTGCCAGCAGGGGGGAAGGGGGCGCCTACAATGAGCAGTTCTTC. The encoded protein is CASRGEGGAYNEQFF.

The chain uses TRBV4-2 and TRBJ2-5, with 8 bases matching TRBD1. Germline lookup yields CDR1 LGHNA and CDR2 YNFKEQ. CDR3 size: 17 residues. Trimming removed 0 bases from V and 4 bases from J; junction bases left unmatched: 10. The CDR3 spells CASSQDLGQGALETQYF. DNA for the CDR3: TGTGCCAGCAGCCAAGATCTAGGTCAGGGGGCCTTAGAGACCCAGTACTTC.

This clonotype appeared once. The chain joins TRBV9 to TRBJ2-3; 12 nucleotides line up with TRBD2. V shed 2 bases and J 5 bases; nucleotides not matched to a gene: 3. Germline lookup yields CDR1 SGDLS and CDR2 YYNGEE. This CDR3 has 15 amino acids. CDR3 DNA sequence: TGTGCCAGCAGCGTGACTAGCGGGGGTGGAGATACGCAGTATTTT. Protein: CASSVTSGGGDTQYF. Filled out from reference TRBV9 and TRBJ2-3, the complete variable domain reads DSGVTQTPKHLITATGQRVTLRCSPRSGDLSVYWYQQSLDQGLQFLIQYYNGEERAKGNILERFSAQQFPDLHSELNLSSLELGDSALYFCASSVTSGGGDTQYFGPGTRLTVL.

This clonotype has a handful of counts. This chain uses TRBV5-1 with TRBJ1-2, with unresolved D. V gave up 4 bases and J gave up 4 bases, with 11 bases separating them. The length of the CDR3 is 13 residues. Germline CDR1 and CDR2: SGHRS and YFSETQ. CDR3 nucleotides: TGCGCCAGCAGCGACGACGTTACCTATGGCTACACCTTC. Protein sequence: CASSDDVTYGYTF.

In this sample, this clonotype turned up many times. The chain has TRBV3-1 and TRBJ2-6, with TRBD1 identical over 7 bases. CDR1 LGHDT and CDR2 YNNKEL come from the germline V gene (reference sequence). Trimming removed 2 bases from V and 4 bases from J; junction bases left unmatched: 11. The CDR3 runs to 18 residues. CDR3 loop: CASSQLTGYLAGANVLTF. The CDR3 DNA reads as TGTGCCAGCAGCCAATTGACAGGGTACCTCGCAGGGGCCAACGTCCTGACTTTC.

Ten or more counts support this clonotype. V gene TRBV13 combines with J gene TRBJ1-1; no clear D gene. V shed 4 bases and J shed 6 bases, with 18 bases lying between them. The CDR3 sequence is 15 residues long. Germline V lookup: CDR1 PRHDT, CDR2 FYEKMQ (reference sequence). The CDR3, as DNA: TGTGCCAGCAGCTCCCGTTCTCAGAAGGGCTCTGAAGCTTTCTTT. Its protein is CASSSRSQKGSEAFF.

This clonotype showed up just a few times. This chain joins TRBV10-3 and TRBJ2-5; 8 positions agree with TRBD1. The J segment lost 3 bases and the V segment lost 2 bases, leaving 8 bases of the junction unmatched. Per the germline V gene, CDR1 is ENHRY and CDR2 is SYGVKD. The CDR3 is 16 amino acids. CDR3 protein: CAISEGRTGWKETQYF. CDR3 DNA sequence: TGTGCCATCAGTGAGGGGAGGACAGGGTGGAAAGAGACCCAGTACTTC.

In its sample, this clonotype was seen many times. The genes are TRBV5-6 and TRBJ2-4; D is undetermined. The length of the CDR3 is 12 residues. CDR1 is SGHDT and CDR2 is YYEEEE in the germline V gene. Trimming cost V 2 bases and J 6 bases, with 6 bases left between them. The CDR3 nucleotides are TGTGCCAGCAGCTTCGCAACAAACATTCAGTACTTC. Its translation is CASSFATNIQYF.

This clonotype was seen a few times. The gene calls are TRBV5-6 and TRBJ1-1; D gene unclear. The CDR3 is made up of 14 amino acids. With 3 bases removed from V and 1 base from J, the gap between germline ends came to 10 bases. Germline V gene sequence: CDR1 SGHDT, CDR2 YYEEEE. Here the CDR3 reads CASSWVHANTEAFF. The DNA of the CDR3 is TGTGCCAGCAGCTGGGTGCATGCGAACACTGAAGCTTTCTTT.